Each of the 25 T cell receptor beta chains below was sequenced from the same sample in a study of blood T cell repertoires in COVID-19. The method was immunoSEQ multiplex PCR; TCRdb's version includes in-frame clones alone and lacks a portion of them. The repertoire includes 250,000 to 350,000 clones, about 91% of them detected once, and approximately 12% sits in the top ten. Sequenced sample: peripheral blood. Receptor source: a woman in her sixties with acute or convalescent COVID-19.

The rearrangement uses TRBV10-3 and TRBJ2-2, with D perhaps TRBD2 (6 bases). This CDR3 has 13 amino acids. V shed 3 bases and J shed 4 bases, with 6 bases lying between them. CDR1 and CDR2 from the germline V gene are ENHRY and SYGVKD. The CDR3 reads CAISDGSTGELFF. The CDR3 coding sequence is TGTGCCATCAGTGACGGGAGCACCGGGGAGCTGTTTTTT.

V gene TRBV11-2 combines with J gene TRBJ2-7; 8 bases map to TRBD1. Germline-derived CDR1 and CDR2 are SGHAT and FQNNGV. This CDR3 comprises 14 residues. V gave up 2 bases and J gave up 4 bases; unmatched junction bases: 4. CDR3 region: CASSLPGQEYEQYF. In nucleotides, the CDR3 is TGTGCCAGCAGCTTACCGGGACAGGAATACGAGCAGTACTTC.

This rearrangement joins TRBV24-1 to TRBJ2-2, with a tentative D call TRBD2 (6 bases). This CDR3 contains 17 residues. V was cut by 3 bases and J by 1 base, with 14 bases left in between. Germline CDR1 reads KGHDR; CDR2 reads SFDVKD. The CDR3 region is CATSDLTGTQNTGELFF. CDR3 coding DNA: TGTGCCACCAGTGATCTTACCGGGACTCAGAACACCGGGGAGCTGTTTTTT.

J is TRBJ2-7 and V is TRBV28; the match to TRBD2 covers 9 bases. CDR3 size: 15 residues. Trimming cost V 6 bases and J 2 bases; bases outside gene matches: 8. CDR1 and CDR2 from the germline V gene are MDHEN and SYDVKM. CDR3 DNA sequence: TGTGCCAGCAGCAGCACGGCGGGAGGGCCCTACGAGCAGTACTTC. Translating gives CASSSTAGGPYEQYF. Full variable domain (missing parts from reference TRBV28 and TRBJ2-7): DVKVTQSSRYLVKRTGEKVFLECVQDMDHENMFWYRQDPGLGLRLIYFSYDVKMKEKGDIPEGYSVSREKKERFSLILESASTNQTSMYLCASSSTAGGPYEQYFGPGTRLTVT.

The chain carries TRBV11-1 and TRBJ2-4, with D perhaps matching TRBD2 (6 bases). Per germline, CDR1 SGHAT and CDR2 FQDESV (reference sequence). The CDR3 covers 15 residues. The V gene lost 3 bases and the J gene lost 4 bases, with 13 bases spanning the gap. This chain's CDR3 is CASSFLADVKNIQYF. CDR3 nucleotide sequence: TGTGCCAGCAGCTTCTTAGCGGATGTGAAAAACATTCAGTACTTC.

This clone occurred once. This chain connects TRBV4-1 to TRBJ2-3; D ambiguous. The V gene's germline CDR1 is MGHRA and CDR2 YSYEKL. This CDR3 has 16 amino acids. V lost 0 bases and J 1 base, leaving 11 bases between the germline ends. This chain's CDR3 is CASSQDPSTRTDTQYF. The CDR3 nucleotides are TGCGCCAGCAGCCAAGACCCCTCAACACGCACAGATACGCAGTATTTT.

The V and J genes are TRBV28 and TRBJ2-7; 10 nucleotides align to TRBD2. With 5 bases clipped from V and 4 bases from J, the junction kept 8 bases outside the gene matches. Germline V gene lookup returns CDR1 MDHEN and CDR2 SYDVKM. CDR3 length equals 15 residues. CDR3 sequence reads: CASSDLLAGDYEQYF. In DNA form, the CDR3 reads TGTGCCAGCAGTGACCTCCTAGCGGGGGATTACGAGCAGTACTTC. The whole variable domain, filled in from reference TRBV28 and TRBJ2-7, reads DVKVTQSSRYLVKRTGEKVFLECVQDMDHENMFWYRQDPGLGLRLIYFSYDVKMKEKGDIPEGYSVSREKKERFSLILESASTNQTSMYLCASSDLLAGDYEQYFGPGTRLTVT.

CDR3 coding DNA: TGTGCCAGCAGTGTGCTAGCGGGACATGACGAGCAGTACTTC. Amino acids: CASSVLAGHDEQYF. J is TRBJ2-7 and V is TRBV2, with TRBD2 matching 9 bases. The CDR3 extends over 14 amino acids. Germline CDR1 is SNHLY and CDR2 is FYNNEI. The V and J ends lost 4 bases and 5 bases, in that order; junction bases with no gene match: 6.

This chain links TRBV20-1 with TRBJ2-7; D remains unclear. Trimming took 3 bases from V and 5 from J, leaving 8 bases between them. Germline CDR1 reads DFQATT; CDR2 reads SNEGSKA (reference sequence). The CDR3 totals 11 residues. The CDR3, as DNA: TGCAGTGCTAGTCAGGATGACGAGCAGTACTTC. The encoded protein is CSASQDDEQYF.

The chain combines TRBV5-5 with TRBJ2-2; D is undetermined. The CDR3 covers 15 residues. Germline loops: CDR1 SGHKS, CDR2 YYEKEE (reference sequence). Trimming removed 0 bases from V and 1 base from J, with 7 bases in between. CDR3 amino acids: CASSLVLLNTGELFF. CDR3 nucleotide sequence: TGTGCCAGCAGCTTGGTCCTCTTGAACACCGGGGAGCTGTTTTTT.

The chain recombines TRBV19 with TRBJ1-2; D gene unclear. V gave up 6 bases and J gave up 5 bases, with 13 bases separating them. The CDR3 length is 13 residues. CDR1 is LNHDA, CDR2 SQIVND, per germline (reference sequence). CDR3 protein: CASSPGGQYGYTF. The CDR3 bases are TGTGCCAGTAGCCCTGGTGGCCAGTATGGCTACACCTTC.

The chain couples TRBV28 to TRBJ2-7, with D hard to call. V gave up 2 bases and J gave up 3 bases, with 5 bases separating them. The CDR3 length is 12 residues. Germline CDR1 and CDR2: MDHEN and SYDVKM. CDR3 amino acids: CASSLTGYEQYF. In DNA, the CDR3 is TGTGCCAGCAGTTTAACGGGCTACGAGCAGTACTTC.

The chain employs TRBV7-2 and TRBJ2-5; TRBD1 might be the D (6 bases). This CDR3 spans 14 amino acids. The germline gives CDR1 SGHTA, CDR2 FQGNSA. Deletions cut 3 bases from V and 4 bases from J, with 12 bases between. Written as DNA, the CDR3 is TGTGCCAGCAGCTTTCGAGGGGGTGGAGAGACCCAGTACTTC. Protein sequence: CASSFRGGGETQYF.

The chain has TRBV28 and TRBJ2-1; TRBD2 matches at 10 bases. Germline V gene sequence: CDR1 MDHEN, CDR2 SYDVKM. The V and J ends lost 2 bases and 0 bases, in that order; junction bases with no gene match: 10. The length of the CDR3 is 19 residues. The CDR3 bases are TGTGCCAGCAGTTTAACACTAGCGGGGCTCCTATTCTCCTACAATGAGCAGTTCTTC. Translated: CASSLTLAGLLFSYNEQFF.

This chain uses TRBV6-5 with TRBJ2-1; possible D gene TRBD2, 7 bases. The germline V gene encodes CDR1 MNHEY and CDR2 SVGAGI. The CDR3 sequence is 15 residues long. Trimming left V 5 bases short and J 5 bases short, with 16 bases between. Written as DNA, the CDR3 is TGTGCCAGCAGTCACCGAGGGGGGGAGAACAATGAGCAGTTCTTC. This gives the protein CASSHRGGENNEQFF.

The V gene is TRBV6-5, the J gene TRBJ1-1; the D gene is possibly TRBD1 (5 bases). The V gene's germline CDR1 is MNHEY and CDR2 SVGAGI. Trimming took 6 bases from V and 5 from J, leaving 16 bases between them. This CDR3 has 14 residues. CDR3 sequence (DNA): TGTGCCAGCAGCGCCAGTCAGGGTTGGACTGAAGCTTTCTTT. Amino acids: CASSASQGWTEAFF.

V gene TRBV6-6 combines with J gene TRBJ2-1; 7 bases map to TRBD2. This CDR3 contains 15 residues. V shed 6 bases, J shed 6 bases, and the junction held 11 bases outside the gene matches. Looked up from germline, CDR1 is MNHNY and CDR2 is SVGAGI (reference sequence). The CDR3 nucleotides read TGTGCCAGCAGAATGTACGGGACTATGTTCAATGAGCAGTTCTTC. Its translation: CASRMYGTMFNEQFF.

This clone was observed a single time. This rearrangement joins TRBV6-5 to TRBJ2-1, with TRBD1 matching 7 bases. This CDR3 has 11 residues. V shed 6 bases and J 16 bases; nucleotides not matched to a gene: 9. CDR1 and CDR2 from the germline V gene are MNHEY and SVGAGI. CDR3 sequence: CASSRDRLSFF. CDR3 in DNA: TGTGCCAGCAGCCGGGACAGACTTTCCTTCTTC.

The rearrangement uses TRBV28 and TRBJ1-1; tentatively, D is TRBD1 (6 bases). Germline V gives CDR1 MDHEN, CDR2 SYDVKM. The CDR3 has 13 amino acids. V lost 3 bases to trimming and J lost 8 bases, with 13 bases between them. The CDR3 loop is CASSLAQGTEAFF. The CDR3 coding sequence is TGTGCCAGCAGTTTGGCGCAGGGGACCGAAGCTTTCTTT.

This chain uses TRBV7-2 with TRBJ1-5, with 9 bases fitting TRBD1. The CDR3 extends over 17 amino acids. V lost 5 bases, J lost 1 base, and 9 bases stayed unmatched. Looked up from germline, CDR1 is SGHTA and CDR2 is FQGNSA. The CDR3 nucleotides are TGTGCCAGCAGCCAGATGGACAGGGGAGGAAGCAATCAGCCCCAGCATTTT. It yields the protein CASSQMDRGGSNQPQHF.

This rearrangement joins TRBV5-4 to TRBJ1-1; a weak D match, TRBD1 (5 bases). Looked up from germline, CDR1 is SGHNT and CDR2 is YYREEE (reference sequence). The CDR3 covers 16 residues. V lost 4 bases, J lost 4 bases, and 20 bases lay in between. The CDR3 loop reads CASSVRLHQGPTEAFF. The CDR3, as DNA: TGTGCCAGCAGCGTCCGCCTCCATCAGGGTCCCACTGAAGCTTTCTTT.

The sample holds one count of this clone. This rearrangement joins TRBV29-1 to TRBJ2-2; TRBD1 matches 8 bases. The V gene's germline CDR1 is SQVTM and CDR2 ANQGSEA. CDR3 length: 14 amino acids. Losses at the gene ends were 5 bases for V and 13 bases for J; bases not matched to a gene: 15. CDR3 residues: CSVSLTPQGQGLFF. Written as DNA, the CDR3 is TGCAGCGTTTCCCTAACCCCCCAAGGACAGGGGCTGTTTTTT.

CDR3 sequence: CASSGQGREVYSNQPQHF. CDR3 DNA: TGTGCCAGTAGCGGGCAGGGCCGCGAAGTTTATAGCAATCAGCCCCAGCATTTT. The gene calls are TRBV19 and TRBJ1-5, with a tentative D call TRBD1 (5 bases). Germline lookup yields CDR1 LNHDA and CDR2 SQIVND (reference sequence). This CDR3 has 18 residues. Trimming shortened V by 6 bases and J by 0 bases, and 21 bases separated the two germline ends.

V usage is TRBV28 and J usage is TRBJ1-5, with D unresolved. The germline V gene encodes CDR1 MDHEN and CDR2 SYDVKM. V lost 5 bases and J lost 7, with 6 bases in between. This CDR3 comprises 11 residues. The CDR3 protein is CASSGPQPQHF. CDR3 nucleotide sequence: TGTGCCAGCAGTGGGCCGCAGCCCCAGCATTTT.

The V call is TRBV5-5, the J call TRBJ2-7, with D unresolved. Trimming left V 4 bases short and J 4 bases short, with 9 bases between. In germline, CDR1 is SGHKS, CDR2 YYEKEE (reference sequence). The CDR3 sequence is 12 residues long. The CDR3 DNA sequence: TGTGCCAGCAGCCCCGAGTTGTACGAGCAGTACTTC. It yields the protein CASSPELYEQYF.